The entry that follows covers one T cell receptor (beta chain) sequence. The antigen is not known. A single heparinised draw of roughly 110 mL on average was taken per donor. This entry belongs to a study of beta chain features in type 1 diabetes. Expressed TCRB transcripts were sequenced, since all the RNA that had been isolated was reverse transcribed. The data were produced by immunoSEQ multiplex PCR, yet TCRdb's version contains in-frame clones alone and is incomplete. The sample has around 300,000 clones, 8% seen once. This CDR3 comprises 16 residues. CDR1 is SGHRS and CDR2 is YFSETQ in the germline V gene. V lost 2 bases and J lost 4, with 17 bases in between. Study-wide findings and caveats: A greater similarity of naive, central memory and Treg TCRB repertoires was seen among patients than among healthy donors.

The sequence was collected from a young woman in good health. The sample consisted of central memory CD4+ T cells from blood. V gene TRBV5-1 combines with J gene TRBJ2-3, with D possibly called TRBD1 or TRBD2 (5 bases each). The CDR3 here is CASSFGPGRSPDTQYF. The DNA of the CDR3 is TGCGCCAGCAGCTTTGGTCCGGGGCGTAGCCCAGATACGCAGTATTTT.